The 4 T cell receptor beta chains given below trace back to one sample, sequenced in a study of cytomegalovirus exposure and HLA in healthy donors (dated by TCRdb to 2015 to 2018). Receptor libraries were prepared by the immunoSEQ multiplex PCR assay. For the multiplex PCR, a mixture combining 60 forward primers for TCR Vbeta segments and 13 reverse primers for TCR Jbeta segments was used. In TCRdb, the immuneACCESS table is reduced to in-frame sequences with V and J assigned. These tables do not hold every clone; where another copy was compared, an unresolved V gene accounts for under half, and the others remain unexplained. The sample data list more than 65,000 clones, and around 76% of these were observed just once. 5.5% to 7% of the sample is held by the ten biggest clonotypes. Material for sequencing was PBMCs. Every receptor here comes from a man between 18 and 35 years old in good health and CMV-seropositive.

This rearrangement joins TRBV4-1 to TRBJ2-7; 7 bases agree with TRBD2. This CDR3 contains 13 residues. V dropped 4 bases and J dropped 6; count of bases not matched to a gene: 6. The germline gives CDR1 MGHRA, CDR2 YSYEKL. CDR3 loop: CASSRTGGSEQYF. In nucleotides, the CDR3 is TGCGCCAGCAGCCGAACGGGGGGAAGCGAGCAGTACTTC.

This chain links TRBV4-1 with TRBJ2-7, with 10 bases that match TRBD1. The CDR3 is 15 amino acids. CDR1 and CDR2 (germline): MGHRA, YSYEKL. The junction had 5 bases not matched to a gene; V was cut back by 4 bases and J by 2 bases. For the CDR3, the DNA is TGCGCCAGCAGCCGGACCGGGACAGGGGCCTACGAGCAGTACTTC. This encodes CASSRTGTGAYEQYF.

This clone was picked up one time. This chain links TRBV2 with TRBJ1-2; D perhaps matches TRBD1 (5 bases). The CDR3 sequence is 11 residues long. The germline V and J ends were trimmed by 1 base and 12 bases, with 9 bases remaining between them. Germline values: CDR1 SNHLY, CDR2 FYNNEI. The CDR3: CASSEEGPHTF. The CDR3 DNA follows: TGTGCCAGCAGTGAAGAGGGGCCTCACACCTTC. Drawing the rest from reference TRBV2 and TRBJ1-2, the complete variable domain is EPEVTQTPSHQVTQMGQEVILRCVPISNHLYFYWYRQILGQKVEFLVSFYNNEISEKSEIFDDQFSVERPDGSNFTLKIRSTKLEDSAMYFCASSEEGPHTFGSGTRLTVV.

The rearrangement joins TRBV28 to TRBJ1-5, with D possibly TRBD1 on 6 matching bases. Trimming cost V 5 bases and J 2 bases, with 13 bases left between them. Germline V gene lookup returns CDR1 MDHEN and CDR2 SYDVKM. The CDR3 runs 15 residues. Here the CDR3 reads CASSRSGDGNQPQHF. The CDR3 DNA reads TGTGCCAGCAGTCGCTCAGGGGATGGCAATCAGCCCCAGCATTTT.